A single sample gave rise to the 14 T cell receptor beta chains below, sequenced in a study of T-cell memory formation after mild COVID-19. MiXCR, run by TCRdb on the 5' RACE reads, gives a single entry per CDR3 protein. The sample carries about 130,000 distinct CDR3 sequences, roughly 6% recorded once. Source material: PBMCs or a T cell subset sorted from them (not recorded which). The receptors come from an adult woman who had mild COVID-19 (a few samples of this study predate the infection). Cell type and time point are not known.

This clonotype was detected ten times or more. This chain uses TRBV20-1 with TRBJ2-1, with D possibly TRBD2 on 5 matching bases. The length of the CDR3 is 13 residues. From germline, CDR1 is DFQATT and CDR2 SNEGSKA (reference sequence). The V gene lost 3 bases and the J gene lost 6 bases, with 12 bases spanning the gap. The chain's CDR3 is CSASLTRVNEQFF. The DNA of the CDR3 is TGCAGTGCTAGCTTAACGCGGGTCAATGAGCAGTTCTTC.

Turning to this clonotype: A junction end diverges from the germline sequence, so it may reflect a read error. V and J are TRBV7-2 and TRBJ2-4; a possible D gene is TRBD2 (5 bases). The germline gives CDR1 SGHTA, CDR2 FQGNSA. This CDR3 is built from 14 residues. In DNA form, the CDR3 reads TGTGCCAGTCAACCGGGAATAGCCAAAAAAATTCAGTACTTC. Protein sequence: CASQPGIAKKIQYF.

Ten or more counts support this clonotype. The gene calls are TRBV21-1 and TRBJ2-2; the table's D call TRBD1 went unverified against the DNA. TRBV21-1 represents a pseudogene. This CDR3 is 17 amino acids long. The CDR3 nucleotides are TGTGCCAGGCAGCAAGGAAGGGACAGCCTCTACACCGGGGAGCTGTTTTTT. Its translation: CARQQGRDSLYTGELFF.

This clonotype was seen repeatedly, ten times or more. The chain recombines TRBV20-1 with TRBJ1-2; D is uncertain. CDR1 and CDR2 from the germline V gene are DFQATT and SNEGSKA (reference sequence). The CDR3 length is 11 residues. V shed 4 bases and J shed 7 bases, with 10 bases lying between them. The CDR3 region has the DNA TGCAGTGCTATTAAAACGGGTGGCTACACCTTC. This sequence encodes CSAIKTGGYTF.

This clonotype was counted ten times or more. The chain employs TRBV7-9 and TRBJ2-1; D call uncertain. CDR3 size: 15 residues. Per the germline V gene, CDR1 is SEHNR and CDR2 is FQNEAQ (reference sequence). The ends were cut back, 7 bases at V and 0 bases at J, with 13 bases in the middle. Written as DNA, the CDR3 is TGTGCCAGCAAGAGAGCGTCGAGCTCCTACAATGAGCAGTTCTTC. Its protein product is CASKRASSSYNEQFF.

This clonotype was observed a handful of times. This chain links TRBV6-6 with TRBJ2-4, with 15 bases lining up with TRBD2. J was trimmed by 0 bases and V by 0 bases; bases with no gene match: 6. Per the germline V gene, CDR1 is MNHNY and CDR2 is SVGAGI (reference sequence). The CDR3 covers 20 residues. CDR3 nucleotide sequence: TGTGCCAGCAGTTACTCGAGTGGACTAGCGGGAGGGTTAGCCAAAAACATTCAGTACTTC. The encoded protein is CASSYSSGLAGGLAKNIQYF.

The rearrangement links TRBV7-9 to TRBJ1-1, with a possible D match to TRBD1 (5 bases). This CDR3 has 15 residues. The germline V and J ends were trimmed by 1 base and 3 bases, with 12 bases remaining between them. Germline lookup yields CDR1 SEHNR and CDR2 FQNEAQ (reference sequence). The CDR3 DNA is TGTGCCAGCAGCTTAGGAGGGGCTGTGGACACTGAAGCTTTCTTT. Translating gives CASSLGGAVDTEAFF.

This clonotype was picked up many times. The chain is built from TRBV4-1 and TRBJ1-2; 7 nucleotides match TRBD1. The CDR3 totals 17 residues. Germline V gene lookup returns CDR1 MGHRA and CDR2 YSYEKL. Germline trimming cut 3 bases from V and 6 bases from J; bases unmatched to any gene: 16. CDR3 in DNA: TGCGCCAGCAGCCAGTTGACAGGGAGAGTGGCGAAGGATGGCTACACCTTC. Its protein is CASSQLTGRVAKDGYTF.

This clonotype has ten or more counts. The V call is TRBV5-1, the J call TRBJ2-1; D remains unclear. This CDR3 contains 16 residues. Between the trimmed V and J ends, which lost 4 bases and 0 bases, there was a span of 14 bases. The germline gives CDR1 SGHRS, CDR2 YFSETQ. The CDR3 loop reads CASSAETGISYNEQFF. CDR3 bases: TGCGCCAGCAGCGCAGAAACGGGTATCTCCTACAATGAGCAGTTCTTC.

V usage is TRBV7-2 and J usage is TRBJ2-3, with D possibly matching TRBD1 (6 bases). CDR1 SGHTA and CDR2 FQGNSA come from the germline V gene. The CDR3 runs 15 residues. V was cut by 6 bases and J by 1 base, with 14 bases left in between. The CDR3 DNA reads as TGTGCCAGCAGTCAACAAGGGGGAGGCACAGATACGCAGTATTTT. Its protein product is CASSQQGGGTDTQYF.

The V and J genes are TRBV5-1 and TRBJ2-6, with TRBD1 matching over 8 bases. This CDR3 spans 18 amino acids. Germline V gives CDR1 SGHRS, CDR2 YFSETQ. The V and J ends lost 4 bases and 0 bases, in that order; junction bases with no gene match: 9. In DNA, the CDR3 is TGCGCCAGCAGCCCGGGGACAGGAGACTTCTCTGGGGCCAACGTCCTGACTTTC. Translation gives CASSPGTGDFSGANVLTF.

There are many counts of this clonotype. The chain employs TRBV5-1 and TRBJ1-3; 7 positions match TRBD1. The CDR3 loop spans 15 amino acids. Germline V gene lookup returns CDR1 SGHRS and CDR2 YFSETQ. The J segment lost 2 bases and the V segment lost 0 bases, leaving 2 bases of the junction unmatched. The CDR3 loop reads CASSLEGGPGNTIYF. In DNA form, the CDR3 reads TGCGCCAGCAGCTTGGAAGGGGGCCCTGGAAACACCATATATTTT. The whole variable domain, filled in from reference TRBV5-1 and TRBJ1-3, reads KAGVTQTPRYLIKTRGQQVTLSCSPISGHRSVSWYQQTPGQGLQFLFEYFSETQRNKGNFPGRFSGRQFSNSRSEMNVSTLELGDSALYLCASSLEGGPGNTIYFGEGSWLTVV.

This clonotype was counted ten times or more. The V call is TRBV4-1, the J call TRBJ2-3; TRBD1 might be the D (6 bases). CDR1 is MGHRA, CDR2 YSYEKL, per germline. The V and J ends lost 7 bases and 2 bases respectively, with 19 bases between them. The CDR3 contains 16 residues. Here the CDR3 reads CASTTKRDRTTDTQYF. The CDR3 nucleotides are TGCGCCAGCACCACCAAGAGAGACAGGACCACAGATACGCAGTATTTT.

This chain connects TRBV6-4 to TRBJ2-1, with 11 bases that match TRBD2. Per germline, CDR1 MRHNA and CDR2 SNTAGT. The CDR3 sequence is 14 residues long. The V and J ends lost 4 bases and 6 bases, in that order; junction bases with no gene match: 2. Here the CDR3 DNA reads TGTGCCAGCAGTGTAGCGGGAGGGTTCAATGAGCAGTTCTTC. Protein: CASSVAGGFNEQFF.